The clone carrying this T cell receptor beta chain was detected only a few times. Its antigen is not known. Patients were excluded for uncontrolled infection, other autoimmune disease, pregnancy or lactation. Isolation of PBMCs was performed on around 9.7 ml fresh peripheral blood. The CDR3 sequence is 12 residues long. Germline V gives CDR1 SGHDN, CDR2 FVKESK. The V and J ends lost 1 base and 9 bases respectively, with 9 bases between them. The sample comes from a study of T cells in Graves' hyperthyroidism and ophthalmopathy. The study's findings and limits: Patients with ophthalmopathy were separated from those with stable hyperthyroidism by a 13 V-J model. Most expanded thyroid clonotypes above 0.001 also appeared in blood.

What was amplified from RNA transcripts were TCR beta CDR3 regions. The study used the HTBI primer set for a first-round RT-PCR of the TCR CDR3. Via MiXCR, TCRdb re-called the multiplex PCR reads, giving one row per CDR3 protein. The sample gives more than 450,000 distinct CDR3 sequences, just under 20% of which show up once; roughly 44% is in the top ten. Sequencing was performed on blood. V and J are TRBV14 and TRBJ1-1, with unresolved D. This clonotype was obtained from a middle-aged man with Graves' ophthalmopathy. The CDR3 here is CASSQVGVQAFF. Written as DNA, the CDR3 is TGTGCCAGCAGCCAAGTTGGAGTCCAAGCTTTCTTT.